The rows below give T cell receptor beta chains drawn from one sample of a study of cytomegalovirus exposure and HLA in healthy donors. Here immunoSEQ multiplex PCR was the method, and the copy in TCRdb shows in-frame clones only, minus some. The table lists roughly 150,000 clones, 70% of them singletons. The sequencing sample was made of PBMCs. The receptors derive from a man between 18 and 35 years old in good health and CMV-seropositive. The CDR3 runs from the conserved cysteine through the conserved F or W. The D gene is left open where the match is weak. Clone size is given for some rows only: seen once, a few or many times, or a class if the clone is expanded.

size: -
V: TRBV6-1
J: TRBJ2-3
D: TRBD1
DNA: TGTGCCAGCAGTGGGACAGGGGGCGCGGATACGCAGTATTTT
CDR3: CASSGTGGADTQYF

size: many
V: TRBV2
J: TRBJ2-6
D: TRBD1
DNA: TGTGCCAGCAGTGAACCGGGACAGGCTGGGGCCAACGTCCTGACTTTC
CDR3: CASSEPGQAGANVLTF

size: -
V: TRBV5-8
J: TRBJ1-1
D: -
DNA: TGTGCCAGCAGCCCCCGACAGATAGATGACGATGAAGCTTTCTTT
CDR3: CASSPRQIDDDEAFF

size: -
V: TRBV7-9
J: TRBJ1-5
D: -
DNA: TGTGCCAGCAGCTTAGGGGCAGGGGAACAGCCCCAGCATTTT
CDR3: CASSLGAGEQPQHF

size: -
V: TRBV30
J: TRBJ2-6
D: -
DNA: TGTGCCTGGACCCTCGGGAACGCTGGGGCCAACGTCCTGACTTTC
CDR3: CAWTLGNAGANVLTF

size: -
V: TRBV11-2
J: TRBJ1-1
D: TRBD1
DNA: TGTGCCAGCAGCTTCGGGGGGTGGGGGACAGGGACCCGGAACACTGAAGCTTTCTTT
CDR3: CASSFGGWGTGTRNTEAFF

size: -
V: TRBV5-1
J: TRBJ2-1
D: TRBD1
DNA: TGCGCCAGCAGCTTGGCGGGACAGGGTTACAATGAGCAGTTCTTC
CDR3: CASSLAGQGYNEQFF

size: -
V: TRBV6-1
J: TRBJ2-5
D: -
DNA: TGTGCCAGCAGTGTTACAGGGTATTCAGAGACCCAGTACTTC
CDR3: CASSVTGYSETQYF

size: -
V: TRBV5-1
J: TRBJ2-2
D: TRBD1
DNA: TGCGCCAGCAGCTTAGACAGGGGAGGTTCTGGGGAGCTGTTTTTT
CDR3: CASSLDRGGSGELFF

size: -
V: TRBV30
J: TRBJ2-5
D: -
DNA: TGTGCCTGGAGAAGGACAGAAGAGACCCAGTACTTC
CDR3: CAWRRTEETQYF

size: many
V: TRBV5-6
J: TRBJ1-6
D: TRBD1
DNA: TGTGCCAGCACAGGGGGCGAAGGGTCACCCCTCCACTTT
CDR3: CASTGGEGSPLHF

size: -
V: TRBV10-1
J: TRBJ1-4
D: -
DNA: TGCGCCAGCTCGTTTAATGAAAAACTGTTTTTT
CDR3: CASSFNEKLFF

size: -
V: TRBV11-3
J: TRBJ2-5
D: -
DNA: TGTGCCAGCAGCTTAGATTCCAGGACAGCTGGGTTGTACCAAGAGACCCAGTACTTC
CDR3: CASSLDSRTAGLYQETQYF

size: few
V: TRBV4-2
J: TRBJ2-2
D: TRBD1
DNA: TGTGCCAGCAGCCAAGGTCGACAGGGATACACCGGGGAGCTGTTTTTT
CDR3: CASSQGRQGYTGELFF

size: -
V: TRBV19
J: TRBJ2-2
D: -
DNA: TGTGCCAGTAAATCGGAGGTCCCCGGGGAGCTGTTTTTT
CDR3: CASKSEVPGELFF

size: -
V: TRBV30
J: TRBJ2-6
D: -
DNA: TGTGCCTGGAGTCTCCCAGGGGTATCTGGGGCCAACGTCCTGACTTTC
CDR3: CAWSLPGVSGANVLTF

size: -
V: TRBV27
J: TRBJ2-1
D: -
DNA: TGTGCCAGCAGTTCCCGGGCAGGGATCTACAATGAGCAGTTCTTC
CDR3: CASSSRAGIYNEQFF

size: -
V: TRBV6-1
J: TRBJ1-6
D: TRBD1
DNA: TGTGCCAGCAGTGTTTCGACAGGGATCGTCTCACCCCTCCACTTT
CDR3: CASSVSTGIVSPLHF

size: -
V: TRBV30
J: TRBJ1-3
D: TRBD1
DNA: TGTGCCTCGACAGGGGACCCTGGAAACACCATATATTTT
CDR3: CASTGDPGNTIYF

size: -
V: TRBV7-9
J: TRBJ1-1
D: -
DNA: TGTGCCAGCAGCTTCGTCTCAGAAACTGAAGCTTTCTTT
CDR3: CASSFVSETEAFF

size: -
V: TRBV6-5
J: TRBJ2-2
D: -
DNA: TGTGCCAGCCGTCCGGCAGGGCCGAACACCGGGGAGCTGTTTTTT
CDR3: CASRPAGPNTGELFF

size: few
V: TRBV9
J: TRBJ1-2
D: -
DNA: TGTGCCAGCAGCCCCCGACAGATTGGGGGCTACACCTTC
CDR3: CASSPRQIGGYTF

size: -
V: TRBV2
J: TRBJ1-2
D: -
DNA: TGTGCCAGCAGTGAAGGCATGGAGGGGACTACTTCAAAAGATGGCTACACCTTC
CDR3: CASSEGMEGTTSKDGYTF

size: few
V: TRBV5-1
J: TRBJ1-1
D: TRBD1
DNA: TGCGCCAGCAGCACCGACAGGGGGCGGCTTATGAGGGAAGCTGAAGCTTTCTTT
CDR3: CASSTDRGRLMREAEAFF

size: -
V: TRBV18
J: TRBJ2-5
D: TRBD1
DNA: TGTGCCAGCTCACGGCGGACAGGGGAGCAAGAGACCCAGTACTTC
CDR3: CASSRRTGEQETQYF

size: -
V: TRBV27
J: TRBJ1-2
D: TRBD1
DNA: TGTGCCAGCAGTCCCGGACAGGGGAGAGCGTATGGCTACACCTTC
CDR3: CASSPGQGRAYGYTF

size: -
V: TRBV5-1
J: TRBJ2-2
D: -
DNA: TGCGCCAGCAGCTTGGAAGTCACACCGAACACCGGGGAGCTGTTTTTT
CDR3: CASSLEVTPNTGELFF

size: -
V: TRBV6-1
J: TRBJ1-6
D: TRBD1
DNA: TGTGCCAGCAGTGCCCAAATGACAGGGGATAATTCACCCCTCCACTTT
CDR3: CASSAQMTGDNSPLHF

size: -
V: TRBV7-9
J: TRBJ2-1
D: TRBD1
DNA: TGTGCCAGCAGCACAACCGGACAGGGGGCGTTCAATGAGCAGTTCTTC
CDR3: CASSTTGQGAFNEQFF

size: few
V: TRBV6-5
J: TRBJ2-2
D: -
DNA: TGTGCCAGCAGTTACCAGGTCACCGGGGAGCTGTTTTTT
CDR3: CASSYQVTGELFF

size: few
V: TRBV6-4
J: TRBJ2-3
D: -
DNA: TGTGCCAGCAGTGTGACATCTAGCACAGATACGCAGTATTTT
CDR3: CASSVTSSTDTQYF

size: once
V: TRBV25-1
J: TRBJ2-6
D: -
DNA: TGTGCCAGCAATGCCCCAGGTGGGCTCCTGACTTTC
CDR3: CASNAPGGLLTF

size: few
V: TRBV6-5
J: TRBJ1-1
D: -
DNA: TGTGCCAGCATCCCTTCGGGGGGATTAGGCACTGAAGCTTTCTTT
CDR3: CASIPSGGLGTEAFF

size: once
V: TRBV19
J: TRBJ1-4
D: -
DNA: TGTGCCAGTAGTAACACCCGTAATGAAAAACTGTTTTTT
CDR3: CASSNTRNEKLFF

size: -
V: TRBV4-1
J: TRBJ1-5
D: TRBD1
DNA: TGCGCCAGCAGCCTGGGGGGACAGGCTTCGGGTCAGCCCCAGCATTTT
CDR3: CASSLGGQASGQPQHF

size: -
V: TRBV10-1
J: TRBJ2-1
D: TRBD2
DNA: TGCGCCAGCGGCCTGGGGGGGAGGTACAATGAGCAGTTCTTC
CDR3: CASGLGGRYNEQFF

size: -
V: TRBV7-8
J: TRBJ1-2
D: -
DNA: TGTGCCAGCAGCTTGATGCGCGGCTATGGCTACACCTTC
CDR3: CASSLMRGYGYTF